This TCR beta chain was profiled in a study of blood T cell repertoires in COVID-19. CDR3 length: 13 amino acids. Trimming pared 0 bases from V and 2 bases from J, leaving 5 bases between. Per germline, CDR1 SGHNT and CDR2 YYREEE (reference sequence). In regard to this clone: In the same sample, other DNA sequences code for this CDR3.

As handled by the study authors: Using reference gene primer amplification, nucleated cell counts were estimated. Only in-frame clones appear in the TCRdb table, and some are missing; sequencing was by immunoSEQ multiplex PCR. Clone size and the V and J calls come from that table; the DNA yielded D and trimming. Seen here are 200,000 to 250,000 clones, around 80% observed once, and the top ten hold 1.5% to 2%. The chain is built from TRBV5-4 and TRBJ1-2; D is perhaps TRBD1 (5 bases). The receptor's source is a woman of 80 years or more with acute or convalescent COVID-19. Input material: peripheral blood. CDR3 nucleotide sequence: TGTGCCAGCAGCTTGGGGGGCAACTATGGCTACACCTTC. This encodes CASSLGGNYGYTF.